These 25 T cell receptor beta chains came from one sample sequenced in a study of shared T cell receptors in the human thymus. Only in-frame clones appear in the TCRdb table, and some are missing; sequencing was by immunoSEQ multiplex PCR. This sample has almost 550,000 clones, with approximately 78% found just once. The same sample was also used in a study of human thymus T cells.

Sample: thymocytes. The origin of the receptors is a boy in the first two years of life with a congenital heart defect.

This chain connects TRBV25-1 to TRBJ2-2; 8 bases are a match to TRBD2. After removal of 8 bases from V and 6 bases from J, the junction contained 8 bases not matched to a gene. Germline loops: CDR1 MGHDK, CDR2 SYGVNS. There are 14 residues in the CDR3. CDR3 protein: CASLKGGGPGELFF. CDR3 in DNA: TGTGCCAGCTTAAAAGGCGGGGGGCCCGGGGAGCTGTTTTTT.

The rearrangement links TRBV30 to TRBJ1-5; 7 bases align to TRBD1. This CDR3 contains 16 residues. Losses at the gene ends were 3 bases for V and 0 bases for J; bases not matched to a gene: 8. Germline lookup yields CDR1 GTSNPN and CDR2 SVGIG (reference sequence). CDR3 bases: TGTGCCTGGAGCCGGGCAGGGGGGCATAGCAATCAGCCCCAGCATTTT. Amino acids: CAWSRAGGHSNQPQHF.

This clone was counted only a few times. The chain carries TRBV5-1 and TRBJ2-7; possibly TRBD2 for D (6 bases). CDR1 is SGHRS and CDR2 is YFSETQ in the germline V gene. This CDR3 spans 17 amino acids. V lost 4 bases and J 5 bases, leaving 25 bases between the germline ends. CDR3 protein: CASSPSRREATSHEQYF. The CDR3 DNA reads as TGCGCCAGCAGCCCCAGCAGGAGGGAGGCCACTTCCCACGAGCAGTACTTC. The entire variable domain, with the rest obtained from reference TRBV5-1 and TRBJ2-7, is as follows: KAGVTQTPRYLIKTRGQQVTLSCSPISGHRSVSWYQQTPGQGLQFLFEYFSETQRNKGNFPGRFSGRQFSNSRSEMNVSTLELGDSALYLCASSPSRREATSHEQYFGPGTRLTVT.

This clone was recorded only once. The rearrangement joins TRBV5-4 to TRBJ2-7; 8 nucleotides match TRBD2. J gave up 5 bases and V 2 bases, and 6 bases lay outside the gene matches. The CDR3 has 14 residues. Germline V gene data show CDR1 as SGHNT and CDR2 as YYREEE (reference sequence). The CDR3 DNA follows: TGTGCCAGCAGCTTCCGGCGGGAGGCACACGAGCAGTACTTC. Its protein product is CASSFRREAHEQYF.

V and J are TRBV10-3 and TRBJ1-4; the D gene is possibly TRBD1 (6 bases). Trimming left V 3 bases short and J 4 bases short, with 18 bases between. The CDR3 spans 17 residues. Germline lookup yields CDR1 ENHRY and CDR2 SYGVKD. The CDR3 DNA is TGTGCCATCAGTGACCACAGGGCGATGCCCGATAATGAAAAACTGTTTTTT. Residues: CAISDHRAMPDNEKLFF.

The CDR3 protein is CASSLGNAGGPYEQYF. Here the CDR3 DNA reads TGTGCCAGCAGCTTAGGTAACGCGGGAGGTCCCTACGAGCAGTACTTC. The chain employs TRBV7-2 and TRBJ2-7, with TRBD2 matching over 8 bases. V gave up 1 base and J gave up 2 bases; unmatched junction bases: 7. Germline CDR1 SGHTA, CDR2 FQGNSA. The CDR3 contains 16 residues.

V is TRBV2 and J is TRBJ2-7; D may be TRBD1 (6 bases). V shed 0 bases and J shed 0 bases, with 12 bases lying between them. Germline V gene data show CDR1 as SNHLY and CDR2 as FYNNEI. The CDR3 runs to 16 residues. The CDR3 DNA reads as TGTGCCAGCAGTGAAGCTGGGACATCGAGCTCCTACGAGCAGTACTTC. Its protein product is CASSEAGTSSSYEQYF.

The rearrangement joins TRBV7-2 to TRBJ2-7; 9 positions match TRBD2. Per germline, CDR1 SGHTA and CDR2 FQGNSA. J gave up 7 bases and V 3 bases, and 13 bases lay outside the gene matches. The CDR3 spans 16 residues. CDR3 protein: CASSLPGLASLAEQYF. CDR3 coding DNA: TGTGCCAGCAGCTTGCCGGGACTAGCCTCCCTGGCGGAGCAGTACTTC.

The sample holds one count of this clone. The V call is TRBV6-5, the J call TRBJ2-1, with a weak D call TRBD1 (7 bases). The CDR3 has 13 amino acids. V was trimmed by 6 bases and J by 12 bases, leaving 18 bases between them. CDR1 MNHEY and CDR2 SVGAGI come from the germline V gene. The CDR3 loop is CASSTCRGVGQFF. CDR3 bases: TGTGCCAGCAGCACCTGCAGGGGGGTGGGGCAGTTCTTC.

The genes are TRBV11-2 and TRBJ2-2; TRBD2 matches 8 bases. The ends lost 5 bases at V and 6 bases at J; junction bases unmatched: 8. The CDR3 contains 15 residues. Germline CDR1 SGHAT, CDR2 FQNNGV. The CDR3 here is CASSPLREGPGELFF. DNA of the CDR3: TGTGCCAGCAGCCCTCTCCGGGAGGGCCCCGGGGAGCTGTTTTTT. Variable domain in full (rest from reference TRBV11-2 and TRBJ2-2): EAGVAQSPRYKIIEKRQSVAFWCNPISGHATLYWYQQILGQGPKLLIQFQNNGVVDDSQLPKDRFSAERLKGVDSTLKIQPAKLEDSAVYLCASSPLREGPGELFFGEGSRLTVL.

The rearrangement uses TRBV11-3 and TRBJ2-7, with 7 bases lining up with TRBD2. Per the germline V gene, CDR1 is SGHNT and CDR2 is YENEEA. CDR3 length: 15 amino acids. With V trimmed by 3 bases and J by 1 base, 6 bases remained unmatched. The CDR3: CASSFGPSGSYEQYF. CDR3 DNA: TGTGCCAGCAGCTTTGGCCCTAGCGGTTCCTACGAGCAGTACTTC.

This clone was seen a handful of times. The gene calls are TRBV28 and TRBJ2-5; TRBD2 matches at 11 bases. The CDR3 is 16 amino acids. J was trimmed by 5 bases and V by 6 bases; bases with no gene match: 11. Germline CDR1 reads MDHEN; CDR2 reads SYDVKM. The CDR3 region is CASSRLAGRIIETQYF. In nucleotides, the CDR3 is TGTGCCAGCAGCCGACTAGCGGGAAGGATCATTGAGACCCAGTACTTC.

The chain is built from TRBV5-1 and TRBJ2-2; TRBD2 is a possible D gene (7 bases). Germline CDR1 reads SGHRS; CDR2 reads YFSETQ. The CDR3 totals 14 residues. The germline V and J ends were trimmed by 4 bases and 4 bases, with 11 bases remaining between them. The CDR3 DNA follows: TGCGCCAGCAGCCACAGGGAGGGCACCGGGGAGCTGTTTTTT. It translates to CASSHREGTGELFF.

J is TRBJ2-5 and V is TRBV29-1; TRBD1 matches at 8 bases. V shed 2 bases, J shed 5 bases, and the junction held 19 bases outside the gene matches. Germline lookup yields CDR1 SQVTM and CDR2 ANQGSEA. The CDR3 extends over 18 amino acids. The CDR3 nucleotides are TGCAGCGTTGAAAGGCCACAGACAGGGGAGAAAACAAGGGAGACCCAGTACTTC. It codes for CSVERPQTGEKTRETQYF.

This clone is a singleton in its sample. The J gene is TRBJ1-1, the V gene TRBV20-1; TRBD1 matches 8 bases. The germline V gene encodes CDR1 DFQATT and CDR2 SNEGSKA (reference sequence). There are 11 residues in the CDR3. V lost 8 bases, J lost 4 bases, and 3 bases stayed unmatched. Written as DNA, the CDR3 is TGCAGTTCGGACAGGGTCACTGAAGCTTTCTTT. This gives the protein CSSDRVTEAFF.

The V and J genes are TRBV7-9 and TRBJ1-2; TRBD1 matches at 7 bases. With 5 bases clipped from V and 1 base from J, the junction kept 13 bases outside the gene matches. Per germline, CDR1 SEHNR and CDR2 FQNEAQ (reference sequence). This CDR3 region has 17 residues. The CDR3 protein is CASSEETGPTLNYGYTF. Written as DNA, the CDR3 is TGTGCCAGCAGCGAGGAGACAGGGCCAACCCTTAACTATGGCTACACCTTC.

Only one count was recorded for this clone. This chain uses TRBV5-1 with TRBJ2-5, with TRBD1 matching 7 bases. This CDR3 contains 16 residues. With 4 bases clipped from V and 1 base from J, the junction kept 10 bases outside the gene matches. Looked up from germline, CDR1 is SGHRS and CDR2 is YFSETQ. CDR3 in DNA: TGCGCCAGCAGCCCCCATCGCTACAGGGGCCAAGAGACCCAGTACTTC. It translates to CASSPHRYRGQETQYF. Complete variable domain (other parts from reference TRBV5-1 and TRBJ2-5): KAGVTQTPRYLIKTRGQQVTLSCSPISGHRSVSWYQQTPGQGLQFLFEYFSETQRNKGNFPGRFSGRQFSNSRSEMNVSTLELGDSALYLCASSPHRYRGQETQYFGPGTRLLVL.

This clone appeared a few times. The rearrangement uses TRBV28 and TRBJ2-2; TRBD1 aligns across 10 bases. Unmatched junction bases numbered 10, after V lost 6 bases and J lost 6 bases. In germline, CDR1 is MDHEN, CDR2 SYDVKM. The CDR3 spans 16 residues. CDR3 protein: CASRILAGTGAGELFF. In nucleotides, the CDR3 is TGTGCCAGCAGAATCCTTGCCGGGACAGGGGCCGGGGAGCTGTTTTTT.

The chain has TRBV19 and TRBJ1-2; 7 positions agree with TRBD1. Germline V gene data show CDR1 as LNHDA and CDR2 as SQIVND (reference sequence). This CDR3 contains 15 residues. Trimming removed 10 bases from V and 4 bases from J; junction bases left unmatched: 15. The CDR3: CATGKTTGTIYGYTF. The DNA for the CDR3 is TGTGCCACCGGGAAAACGACAGGGACGATCTATGGCTACACCTTC.

The rearrangement uses TRBV15 and TRBJ1-5; 7 bases map to TRBD1. After removal of 5 bases from V and 1 base from J, the junction contained 5 bases not matched to a gene. Germline lookup yields CDR1 LNHNV and CDR2 YYDKDF (reference sequence). The CDR3 consists of 15 residues. Here the CDR3 DNA reads TGTGCCACCAGCGGGAGACAGGGCAGCAATCAGCCCCAGCATTTT. This codes for CATSGRQGSNQPQHF.

V and J are TRBV6-1 and TRBJ2-7; possible D gene TRBD1, 6 bases. The V end lost 5 bases, the J end lost 6 bases, and 20 bases lay between the germline ends. In germline, CDR1 is MNHNS, CDR2 SASEGT. This CDR3 has 15 residues. The CDR3 DNA is TGTGCCAGCAGTCAAAACCGGGACAAGTTCACCGAGCAGTACTTC. Residues: CASSQNRDKFTEQYF.

The rearrangement joins TRBV5-1 to TRBJ2-3, with 7 nucleotides matching TRBD1. The V gene end was trimmed by 4 bases and the J gene end by 3 bases; junction bases not matched to a gene: 8. Per germline, CDR1 SGHRS and CDR2 YFSETQ. CDR3 length: 15 residues. Here the CDR3 reads CASSPRQGWTDTQYF. The CDR3 nucleotides are TGCGCCAGCAGCCCTCGACAGGGATGGACAGATACGCAGTATTTT.

This clone was seen a single time. V and J are TRBV7-7 and TRBJ2-3, with D perhaps matching TRBD1 (6 bases). Trimming removed 0 bases at V and 6 bases at J, with 19 bases between. The CDR3 spans 17 residues. Germline CDR1 and CDR2: SSHAT and FNYEAQ (reference sequence). This CDR3 reads CASSLAGGLGSWDTQYF. The DNA of the CDR3 is TGTGCCAGCAGCTTAGCTGGGGGCTTAGGAAGCTGGGATACGCAGTATTTT.

The rearrangement joins TRBV7-9 to TRBJ2-5, with 9 bases aligning to TRBD2. V lost 3 bases and J lost 7; bases outside the gene matches: 6. CDR1 is SEHNR, CDR2 FQNEAQ, per germline (reference sequence). This CDR3 region has 14 residues. Written as DNA, the CDR3 is TGTGCCAGCAGCTTGGGACTAGCCTTACGGACCCAGTACTTC. The encoded protein is CASSLGLALRTQYF. Looking up the rest from reference TRBV7-9 and TRBJ2-5 gives the full variable domain: DTGVSQNPRHKITKRGQNVTFRCDPISEHNRLYWYRQTLGQGPEFLTYFQNEAQLEKSRLLSDRFSAERPKGSFSTLEIQRTEQGDSAMYLCASSLGLALRTQYFGPGTRLLVL.

The chain combines TRBV27 with TRBJ2-3, with 10 positions matching TRBD2. V was pared by 3 bases and J by 5 bases, with 5 bases of the junction left unmatched. This CDR3 is built from 15 residues. From germline, CDR1 is MNHEY and CDR2 SMNVEV (reference sequence). The CDR3 region has the DNA TGTGCCAGCAGTTTTAGCGGGAGGAGGGAAGATACGCAGTATTTT. Residues: CASSFSGRREDTQYF.